This T cell receptor beta chain was profiled in a study of T cells in localized non-small cell lung cancer. Findings and caveats of the study: Sequencing was limited to one tumor region, leaving the possibility of heterogeneity open. Detection in adjacent lung was observed for a median around 55 of the top 100 tumor clones. Uninvolved adjacent lung had the highest recorded T cell clonality, with tumor below it.

Of note for this clone: Its antigen is still unknown.

Method: immunoSEQ multiplex PCR; TCRdb's copy keeps in-frame clones and lacks some. The table records 35,000 to 45,000 clones, 70% to 80% of them present only once. This CDR3 has 14 amino acids. V was trimmed by 6 bases and J by 6 bases, leaving 15 bases between them. Germline V gene data show CDR1 as MNHNY and CDR2 as SVGAGI (reference sequence). The sequence was obtained from a woman aged 35 to 69 with stage II squamous cell lung carcinoma. Specimen: PBMCs, collected before any cancer treatment. J is TRBJ1-5 and V is TRBV6-6; D is unclear. CDR3 sequence reads: CASRYQEEGQPQHF. CDR3 DNA sequence: TGTGCCAGCAGGTATCAAGAGGAAGGTCAGCCCCAGCATTTT.